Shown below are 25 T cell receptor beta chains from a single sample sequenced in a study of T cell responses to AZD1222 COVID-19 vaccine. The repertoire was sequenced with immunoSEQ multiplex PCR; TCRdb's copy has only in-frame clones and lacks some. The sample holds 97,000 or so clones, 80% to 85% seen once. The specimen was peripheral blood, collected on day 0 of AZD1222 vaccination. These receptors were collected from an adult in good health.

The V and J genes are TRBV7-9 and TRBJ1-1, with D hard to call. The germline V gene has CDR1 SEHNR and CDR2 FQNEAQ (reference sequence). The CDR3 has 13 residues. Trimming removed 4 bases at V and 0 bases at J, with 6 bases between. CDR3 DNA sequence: TGTGCCAGCAGCTATCAGCTGAACACTGAAGCTTTCTTT. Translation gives CASSYQLNTEAFF.

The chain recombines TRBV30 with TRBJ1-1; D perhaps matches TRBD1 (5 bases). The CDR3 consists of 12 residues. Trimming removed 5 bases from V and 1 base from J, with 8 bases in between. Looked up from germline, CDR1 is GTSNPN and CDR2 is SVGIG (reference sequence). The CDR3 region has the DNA TGTGCCTGGGGGGACGGGAACACTGAAGCTTTCTTT. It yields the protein CAWGDGNTEAFF. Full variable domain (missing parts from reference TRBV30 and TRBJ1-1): SQTIHQWPATLVQPVGSPLSLECTVEGTSNPNLYWYRQAAGRGLQLLFYSVGIGQISSEVPQNLSASRPQDRQFILSSKKLLLSDSGFYLCAWGDGNTEAFFGQGTRLTVV.

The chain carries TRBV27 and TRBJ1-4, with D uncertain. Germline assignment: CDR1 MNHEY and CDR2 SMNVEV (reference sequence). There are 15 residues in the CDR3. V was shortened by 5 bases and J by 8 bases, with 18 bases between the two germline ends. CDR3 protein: CASSPRRRPREKLFF. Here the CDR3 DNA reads TGTGCCAGCAGTCCCAGGAGGAGGCCCAGAGAAAAACTGTTTTTT.

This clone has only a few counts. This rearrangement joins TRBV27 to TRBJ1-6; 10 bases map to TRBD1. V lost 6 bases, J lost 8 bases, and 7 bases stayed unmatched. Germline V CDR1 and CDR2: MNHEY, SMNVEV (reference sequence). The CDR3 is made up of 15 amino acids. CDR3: CASRPRQGADSPLHF. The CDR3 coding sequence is TGTGCCAGCAGACCCAGACAGGGGGCCGATTCACCCCTCCACTTT.

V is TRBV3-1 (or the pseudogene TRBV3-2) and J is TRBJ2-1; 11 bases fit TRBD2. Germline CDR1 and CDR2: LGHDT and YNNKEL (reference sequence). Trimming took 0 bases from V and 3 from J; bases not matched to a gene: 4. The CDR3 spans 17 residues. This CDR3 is CASSQELGLAGYNEQFF. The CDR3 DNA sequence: TGTGCCAGCAGCCAAGAATTAGGACTAGCGGGCTACAATGAGCAGTTCTTC.

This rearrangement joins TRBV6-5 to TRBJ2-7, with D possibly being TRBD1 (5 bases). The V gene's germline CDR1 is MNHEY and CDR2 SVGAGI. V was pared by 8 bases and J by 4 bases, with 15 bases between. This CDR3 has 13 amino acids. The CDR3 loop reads CASDSDWSYEQYV. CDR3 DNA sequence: TGTGCCAGCGACAGCGACTGGTCGTACGAGCAGTACGTC.

CDR3 nucleotides: TGTGCCAGCAGCCAAGGACCCCTTGAAGCTTTCTTT. As protein: CASSQGPLEAFF. This chain links TRBV3-1 (or the pseudogene TRBV3-2) with TRBJ1-1; no firm D call. The V gene's germline CDR1 is LGHDT and CDR2 YNNKEL (reference sequence). This CDR3 is 12 amino acids long. Trimming shortened V by 1 base and J by 7 bases, and 7 bases separated the two germline ends.

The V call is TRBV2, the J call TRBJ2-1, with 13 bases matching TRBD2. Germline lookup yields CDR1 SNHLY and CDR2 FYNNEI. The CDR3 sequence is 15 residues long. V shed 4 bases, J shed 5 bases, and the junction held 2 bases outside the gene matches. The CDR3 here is CASSGLAGGNNEQFF. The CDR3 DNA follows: TGTGCCAGCAGTGGACTAGCGGGAGGAAACAATGAGCAGTTCTTC.

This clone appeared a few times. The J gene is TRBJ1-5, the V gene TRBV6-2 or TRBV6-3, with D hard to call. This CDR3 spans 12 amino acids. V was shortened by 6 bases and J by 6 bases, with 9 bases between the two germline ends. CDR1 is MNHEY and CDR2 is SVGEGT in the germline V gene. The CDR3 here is CASSNPSQPQHF. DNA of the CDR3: TGTGCCAGCAGCAACCCAAGTCAGCCCCAGCATTTT.

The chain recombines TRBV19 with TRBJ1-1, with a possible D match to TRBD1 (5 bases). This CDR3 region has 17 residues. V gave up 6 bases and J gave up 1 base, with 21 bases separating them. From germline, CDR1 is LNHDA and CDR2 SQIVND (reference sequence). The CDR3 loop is CASRTGTTIIQNTEAFF. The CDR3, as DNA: TGTGCCAGTAGGACCGGGACGACAATAATACAGAACACTGAAGCTTTCTTT.

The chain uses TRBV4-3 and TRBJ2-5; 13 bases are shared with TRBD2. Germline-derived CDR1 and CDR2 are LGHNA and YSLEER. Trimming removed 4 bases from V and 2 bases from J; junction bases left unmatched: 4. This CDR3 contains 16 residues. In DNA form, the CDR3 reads TGCGCCAGCAGCCGGACTAGCGGGAGTGGGCAAGAGACCCAGTACTTC. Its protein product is CASSRTSGSGQETQYF.

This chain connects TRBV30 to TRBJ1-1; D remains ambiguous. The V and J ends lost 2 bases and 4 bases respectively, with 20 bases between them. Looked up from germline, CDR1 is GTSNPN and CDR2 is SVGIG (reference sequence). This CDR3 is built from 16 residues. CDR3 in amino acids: CAWSSPPQVSGTEAFF. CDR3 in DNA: TGTGCCTGGAGTTCCCCTCCCCAGGTCAGTGGCACTGAAGCTTTCTTT.

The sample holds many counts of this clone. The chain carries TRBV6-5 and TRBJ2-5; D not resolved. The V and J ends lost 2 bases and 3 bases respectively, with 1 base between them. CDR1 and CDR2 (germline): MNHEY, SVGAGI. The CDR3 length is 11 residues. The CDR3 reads CASSYEETQYF. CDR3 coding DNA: TGTGCCAGCAGTTACGAAGAGACCCAGTACTTC.

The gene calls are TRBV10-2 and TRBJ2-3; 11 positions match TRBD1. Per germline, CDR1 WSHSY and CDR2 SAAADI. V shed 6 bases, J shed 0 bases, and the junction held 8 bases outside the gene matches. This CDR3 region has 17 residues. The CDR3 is CASRPRTGGKSTDTQYF. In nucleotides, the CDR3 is TGCGCCAGCAGGCCCCGGACAGGGGGCAAGAGCACAGATACGCAGTATTTT.

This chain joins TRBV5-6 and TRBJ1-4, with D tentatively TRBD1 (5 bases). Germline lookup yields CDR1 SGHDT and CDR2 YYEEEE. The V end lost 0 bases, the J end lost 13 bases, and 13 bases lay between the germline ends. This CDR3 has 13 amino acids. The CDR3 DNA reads TGTGCCAGCAGCTTGGTTGAGGGGAACGTACTGTTTTTT. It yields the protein CASSLVEGNVLFF.

The CDR3: CSVVGTASAKNIQYF. CDR3 coding DNA: TGCAGCGTTGTCGGGACAGCATCAGCCAAAAACATTCAGTACTTC. The gene calls are TRBV29-1 and TRBJ2-4; 7 bases match TRBD1. Germline V CDR1 and CDR2: SQVTM, ANQGSEA. This CDR3 contains 15 residues. V shed 4 bases and J 0 bases; nucleotides not matched to a gene: 6.

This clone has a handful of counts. This chain's CDR3 is CASSLGGRAREQFF. CDR3 nucleotides: TGTGCCAGCAGTTTGGGTGGGAGGGCCCGTGAGCAGTTCTTC. The V and J genes are TRBV27 and TRBJ2-1; 7 bases match TRBD2. CDR3 size: 14 residues. V shed 3 bases and J 9 bases; nucleotides not matched to a gene: 8. Germline V lookup: CDR1 MNHEY, CDR2 SMNVEV (reference sequence).

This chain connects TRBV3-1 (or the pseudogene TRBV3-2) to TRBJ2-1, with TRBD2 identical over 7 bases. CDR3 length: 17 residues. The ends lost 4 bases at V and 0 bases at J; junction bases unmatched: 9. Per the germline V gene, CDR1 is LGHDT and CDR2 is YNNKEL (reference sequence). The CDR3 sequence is CASSPKRGLVSYNEQFF. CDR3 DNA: TGTGCCAGCAGCCCAAAGCGCGGACTAGTCTCCTACAATGAGCAGTTCTTC.

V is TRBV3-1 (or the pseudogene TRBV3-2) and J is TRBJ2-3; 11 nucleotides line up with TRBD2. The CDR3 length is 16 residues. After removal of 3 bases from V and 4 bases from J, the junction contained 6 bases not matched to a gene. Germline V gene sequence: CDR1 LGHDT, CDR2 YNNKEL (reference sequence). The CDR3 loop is CASSHSGSGGADTQYF. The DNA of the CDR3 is TGTGCCAGCAGCCATTCAGGTAGCGGGGGGGCAGATACGCAGTATTTT.

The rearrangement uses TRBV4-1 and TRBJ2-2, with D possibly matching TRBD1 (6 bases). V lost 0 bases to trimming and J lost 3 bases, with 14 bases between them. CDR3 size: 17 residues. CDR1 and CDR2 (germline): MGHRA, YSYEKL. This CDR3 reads CASSQDSGDWDTGELFF. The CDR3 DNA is TGCGCCAGCAGCCAAGATTCAGGGGATTGGGACACCGGGGAGCTGTTTTTT.

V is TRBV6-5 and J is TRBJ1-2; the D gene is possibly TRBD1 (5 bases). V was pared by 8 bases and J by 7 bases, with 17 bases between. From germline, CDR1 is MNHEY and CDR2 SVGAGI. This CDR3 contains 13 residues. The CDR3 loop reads CASSAVRGLGYTF. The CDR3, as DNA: TGTGCCAGCTCCGCGGTGCGGGGCCTTGGCTACACCTTC.

DNA of the CDR3: TGTGCCAGCAGTCCGACACGCGGAAATTCACCCCTCCACTTT. Its translation: CASSPTRGNSPLHF. This chain joins TRBV28 and TRBJ1-6; D unresolved. V lost 5 bases to trimming and J lost 7 bases, with 12 bases between them. The CDR3 is 14 residues long. Germline V gives CDR1 MDHEN, CDR2 SYDVKM.

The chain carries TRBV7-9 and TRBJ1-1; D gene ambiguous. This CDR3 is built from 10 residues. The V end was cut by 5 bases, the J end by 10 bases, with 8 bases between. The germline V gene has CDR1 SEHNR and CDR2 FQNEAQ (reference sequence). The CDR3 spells CASSQEGAFF. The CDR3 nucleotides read TGTGCCAGCAGCCAAGAGGGAGCTTTCTTT.

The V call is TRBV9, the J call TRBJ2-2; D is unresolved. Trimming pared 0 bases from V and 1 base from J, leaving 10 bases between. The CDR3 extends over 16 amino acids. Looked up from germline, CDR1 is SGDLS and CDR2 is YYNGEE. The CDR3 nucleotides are TGTGCCAGCAGCGTAGGACCAGCCCTGAACACCGGGGAGCTGTTTTTT. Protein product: CASSVGPALNTGELFF.

The chain's CDR3 is CASSPGTGLNTF. The CDR3 DNA reads TGTGCCAGCAGCCCGGGGACAGGGCTCAACACCTTC. The chain employs TRBV7-8 and TRBJ1-2; the match to TRBD1 covers 9 bases. CDR3 size: 12 residues. V shed 5 bases, J shed 12 bases, and the junction held 7 bases outside the gene matches. Germline CDR1 is SGHVS and CDR2 is FQNEAQ.